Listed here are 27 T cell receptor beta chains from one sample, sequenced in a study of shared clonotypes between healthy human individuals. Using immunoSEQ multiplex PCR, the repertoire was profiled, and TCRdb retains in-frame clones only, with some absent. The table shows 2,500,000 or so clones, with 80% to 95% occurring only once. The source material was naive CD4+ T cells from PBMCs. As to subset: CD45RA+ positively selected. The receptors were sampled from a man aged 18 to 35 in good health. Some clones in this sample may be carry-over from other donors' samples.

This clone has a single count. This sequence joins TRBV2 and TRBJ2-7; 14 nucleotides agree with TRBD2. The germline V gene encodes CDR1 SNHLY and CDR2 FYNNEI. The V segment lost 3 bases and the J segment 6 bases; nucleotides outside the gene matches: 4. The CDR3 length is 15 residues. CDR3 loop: CASSERLAGGTEQYF. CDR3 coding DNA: TGTGCCAGCAGTGAGAGACTAGCGGGAGGGACCGAGCAGTACTTC.

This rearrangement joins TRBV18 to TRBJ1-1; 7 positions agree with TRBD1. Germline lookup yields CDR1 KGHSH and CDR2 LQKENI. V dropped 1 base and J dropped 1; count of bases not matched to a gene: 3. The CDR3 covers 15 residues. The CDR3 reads CASSPQTGTNTEAFF. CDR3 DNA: TGTGCCAGCTCACCACAGACAGGGACGAACACTGAAGCTTTCTTT. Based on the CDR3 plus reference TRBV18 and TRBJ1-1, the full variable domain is NAGVMQNPRHLVRRRGQEARLRCSPMKGHSHVYWYRQLPEEGLKFMVYLQKENIIDESGMPKERFSAEFPKEGPSILRIQQVVRGDSAAYFCASSPQTGTNTEAFFGQGTRLTVV.

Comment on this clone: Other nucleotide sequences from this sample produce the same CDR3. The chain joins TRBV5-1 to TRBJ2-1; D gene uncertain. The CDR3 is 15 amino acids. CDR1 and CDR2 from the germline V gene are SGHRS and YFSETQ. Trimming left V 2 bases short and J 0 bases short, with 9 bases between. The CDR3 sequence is CASSLTVSSYNEQFF. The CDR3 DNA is TGCGCCAGCAGCTTAACAGTAAGCTCCTACAATGAGCAGTTCTTC. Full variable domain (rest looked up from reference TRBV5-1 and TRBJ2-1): KAGVTQTPRYLIKTRGQQVTLSCSPISGHRSVSWYQQTPGQGLQFLFEYFSETQRNKGNFPGRFSGRQFSNSRSEMNVSTLELGDSALYLCASSLTVSSYNEQFFGPGTRLTVL.

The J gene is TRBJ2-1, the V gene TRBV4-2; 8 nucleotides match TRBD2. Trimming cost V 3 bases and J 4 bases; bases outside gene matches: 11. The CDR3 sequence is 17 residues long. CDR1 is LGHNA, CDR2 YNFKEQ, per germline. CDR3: CASSQDVRAGDYNEQFF. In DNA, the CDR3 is TGTGCCAGCAGCCAGGATGTTCGAGCGGGAGATTACAATGAGCAGTTCTTC.

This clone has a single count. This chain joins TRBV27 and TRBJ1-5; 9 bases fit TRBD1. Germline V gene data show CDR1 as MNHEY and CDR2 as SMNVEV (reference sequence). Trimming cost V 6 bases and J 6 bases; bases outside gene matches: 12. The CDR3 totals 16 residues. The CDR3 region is CASRRRLDRGGQPQHF. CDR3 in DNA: TGTGCCAGCAGGAGGCGGTTGGACAGGGGTGGTCAGCCCCAGCATTTT.

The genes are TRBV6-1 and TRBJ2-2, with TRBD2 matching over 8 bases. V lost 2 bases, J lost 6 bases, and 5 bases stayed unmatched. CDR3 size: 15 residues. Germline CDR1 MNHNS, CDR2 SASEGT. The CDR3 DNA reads TGTGCCAGCAGTGAAAGGGCGGGAGGCCCCGGGGAGCTGTTTTTT. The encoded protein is CASSERAGGPGELFF.

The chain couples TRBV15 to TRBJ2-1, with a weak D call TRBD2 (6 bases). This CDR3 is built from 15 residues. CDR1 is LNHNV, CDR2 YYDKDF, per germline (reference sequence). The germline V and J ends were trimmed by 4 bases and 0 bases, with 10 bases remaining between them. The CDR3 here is CATSTGLPSYNEQFF. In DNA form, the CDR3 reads TGTGCCACCAGCACCGGACTACCCTCCTACAATGAGCAGTTCTTC.

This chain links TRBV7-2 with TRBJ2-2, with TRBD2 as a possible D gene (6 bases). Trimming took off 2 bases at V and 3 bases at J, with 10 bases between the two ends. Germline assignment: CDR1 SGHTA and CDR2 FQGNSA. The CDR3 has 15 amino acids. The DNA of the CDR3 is TGTGCCAGCAGCTTATTGGGGGGAGACACCGGGGAGCTGTTTTTT. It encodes CASSLLGGDTGELFF.

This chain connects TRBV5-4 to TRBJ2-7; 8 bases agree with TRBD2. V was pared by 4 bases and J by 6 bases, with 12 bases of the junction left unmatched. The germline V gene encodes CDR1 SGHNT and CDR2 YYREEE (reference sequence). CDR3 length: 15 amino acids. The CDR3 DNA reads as TGTGCCAGCAGCGTGCCAGGGACTAGTGCGTCCGAGCAGTACTTC. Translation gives CASSVPGTSASEQYF.

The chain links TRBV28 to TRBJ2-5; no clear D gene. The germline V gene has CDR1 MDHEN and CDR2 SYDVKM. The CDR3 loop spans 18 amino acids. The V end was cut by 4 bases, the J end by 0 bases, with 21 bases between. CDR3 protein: CASSSRSRPWTYQETQYF. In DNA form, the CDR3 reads TGTGCCAGCAGTTCGCGATCTCGCCCCTGGACGTACCAAGAGACCCAGTACTTC.

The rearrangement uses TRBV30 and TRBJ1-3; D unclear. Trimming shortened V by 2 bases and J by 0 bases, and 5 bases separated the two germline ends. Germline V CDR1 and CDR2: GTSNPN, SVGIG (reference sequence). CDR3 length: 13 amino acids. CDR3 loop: CAWSTDSGNTIYF. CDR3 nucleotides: TGTGCCTGGAGTACAGACTCTGGAAACACCATATATTTT.

CDR3 region: CASSLDDEQFF. In nucleotides, the CDR3 is TGTGCCAGCAGCTTGGACGATGAGCAGTTCTTC. The rearrangement uses TRBV5-6 and TRBJ2-1, with unresolved D. V shed 0 bases and J shed 8 bases, with 3 bases lying between them. Germline V gene lookup returns CDR1 SGHDT and CDR2 YYEEEE. This CDR3 has 11 amino acids.

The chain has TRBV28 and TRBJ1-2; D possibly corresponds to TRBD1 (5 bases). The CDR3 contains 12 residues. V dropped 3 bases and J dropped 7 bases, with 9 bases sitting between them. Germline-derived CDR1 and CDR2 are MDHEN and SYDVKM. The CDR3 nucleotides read TGTGCCAGCAGTTTCCGGGACTTTGGCTACACCTTC. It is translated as CASSFRDFGYTF.

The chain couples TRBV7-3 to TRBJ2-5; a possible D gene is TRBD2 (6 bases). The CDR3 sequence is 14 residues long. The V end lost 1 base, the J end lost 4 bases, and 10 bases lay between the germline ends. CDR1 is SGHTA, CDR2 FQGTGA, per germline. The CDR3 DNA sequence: TGTGCCAGCAGCTTAATGGGGGGAGGAGAGACCCAGTACTTC. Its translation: CASSLMGGGETQYF.

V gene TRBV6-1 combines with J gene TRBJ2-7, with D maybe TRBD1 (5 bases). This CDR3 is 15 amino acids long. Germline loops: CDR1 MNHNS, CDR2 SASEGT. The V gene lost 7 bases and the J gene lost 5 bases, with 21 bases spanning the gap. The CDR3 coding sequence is TGTGCCAGCATTAGGATGCGGCAGGGTAGCAACGAGCAGTACTTC. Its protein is CASIRMRQGSNEQYF.

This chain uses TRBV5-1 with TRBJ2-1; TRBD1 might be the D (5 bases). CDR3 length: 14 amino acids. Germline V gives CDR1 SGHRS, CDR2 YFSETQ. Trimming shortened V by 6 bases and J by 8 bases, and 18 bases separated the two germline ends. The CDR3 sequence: CASTMDTPGDEQFF. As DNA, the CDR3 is TGCGCCAGCACAATGGACACACCCGGCGATGAGCAGTTCTTC.

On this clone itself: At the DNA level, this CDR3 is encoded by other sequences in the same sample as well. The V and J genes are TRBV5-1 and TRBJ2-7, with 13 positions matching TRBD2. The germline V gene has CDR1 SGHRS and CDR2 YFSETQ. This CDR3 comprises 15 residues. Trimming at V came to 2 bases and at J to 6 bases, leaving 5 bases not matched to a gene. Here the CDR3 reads CASSLLAGGPGEQYF. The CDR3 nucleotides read TGCGCCAGCAGCTTACTAGCGGGAGGGCCGGGCGAGCAGTACTTC.

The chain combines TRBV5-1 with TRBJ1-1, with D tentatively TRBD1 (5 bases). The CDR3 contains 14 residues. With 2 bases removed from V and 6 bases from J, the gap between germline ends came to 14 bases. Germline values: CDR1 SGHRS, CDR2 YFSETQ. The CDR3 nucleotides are TGCGCCAGCAGCTTAACTGGGGGTTTTGCTGAAGCTTTCTTT. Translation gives CASSLTGGFAEAFF.

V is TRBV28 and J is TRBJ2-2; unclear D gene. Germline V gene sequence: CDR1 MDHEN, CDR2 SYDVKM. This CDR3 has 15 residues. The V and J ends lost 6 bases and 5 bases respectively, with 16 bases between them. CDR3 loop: CASSLVQRRTGELFF. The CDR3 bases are TGTGCCAGCAGCCTTGTTCAGCGTAGGACCGGGGAGCTGTTTTTT.

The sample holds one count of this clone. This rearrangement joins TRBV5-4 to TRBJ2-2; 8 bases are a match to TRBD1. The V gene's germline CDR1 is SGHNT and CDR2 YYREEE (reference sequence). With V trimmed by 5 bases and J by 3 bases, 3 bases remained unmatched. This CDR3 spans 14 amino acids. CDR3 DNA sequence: TGTGCCAGCAGGGACAGGGCCCACACCGGGGAGCTGTTTTTT. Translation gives CASRDRAHTGELFF. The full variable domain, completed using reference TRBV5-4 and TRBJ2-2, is ETGVTQSPTHLIKTRGQQVTLRCSSQSGHNTVSWYQQALGQGPQFIFQYYREEENGRGNFPPRFSGLQFPNYSSELNVNALELDDSALYLCASRDRAHTGELFFGEGSRLTVL.

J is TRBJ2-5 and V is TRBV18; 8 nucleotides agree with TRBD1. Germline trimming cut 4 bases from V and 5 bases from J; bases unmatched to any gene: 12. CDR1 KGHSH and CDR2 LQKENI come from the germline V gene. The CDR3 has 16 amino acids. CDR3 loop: CASSQSTGAIGETQYF. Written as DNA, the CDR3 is TGTGCCAGCTCACAATCGACAGGGGCGATTGGGGAGACCCAGTACTTC.

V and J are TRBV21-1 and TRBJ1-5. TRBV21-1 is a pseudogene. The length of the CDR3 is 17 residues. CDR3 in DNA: TGTGCCAGCAGCAAAAAGGGTACACTCGGGGGCTGTCAGCCCCAGCATTTT. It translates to CASSKKGTLGGCQPQHF.

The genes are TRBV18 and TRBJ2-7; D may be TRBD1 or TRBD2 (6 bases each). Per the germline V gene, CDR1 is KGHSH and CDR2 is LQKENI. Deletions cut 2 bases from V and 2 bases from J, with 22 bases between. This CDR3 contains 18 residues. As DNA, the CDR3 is TGTGCCAGCTCACCAATGAAGGGGGGACCGGGAAATACCTACGAGCAGTACTTC. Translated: CASSPMKGGPGNTYEQYF.

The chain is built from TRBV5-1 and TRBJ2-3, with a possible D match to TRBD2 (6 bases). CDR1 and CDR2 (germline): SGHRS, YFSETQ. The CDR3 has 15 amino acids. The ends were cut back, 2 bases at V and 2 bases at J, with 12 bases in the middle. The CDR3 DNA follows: TGCGCCAGCAGCTTAGGGACTTCCTACACAGATACGCAGTATTTT. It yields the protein CASSLGTSYTDTQYF. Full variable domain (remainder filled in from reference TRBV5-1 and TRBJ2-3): KAGVTQTPRYLIKTRGQQVTLSCSPISGHRSVSWYQQTPGQGLQFLFEYFSETQRNKGNFPGRFSGRQFSNSRSEMNVSTLELGDSALYLCASSLGTSYTDTQYFGPGTRLTVL.

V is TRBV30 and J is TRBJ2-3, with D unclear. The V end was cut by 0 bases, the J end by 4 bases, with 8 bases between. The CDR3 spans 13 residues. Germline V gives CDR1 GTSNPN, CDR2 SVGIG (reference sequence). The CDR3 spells CAWSVRSPDTQYF. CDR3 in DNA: TGTGCCTGGAGTGTACGTAGCCCAGATACGCAGTATTTT. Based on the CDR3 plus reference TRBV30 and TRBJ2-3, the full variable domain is SQTIHQWPATLVQPVGSPLSLECTVEGTSNPNLYWYRQAAGRGLQLLFYSVGIGQISSEVPQNLSASRPQDRQFILSSKKLLLSDSGFYLCAWSVRSPDTQYFGPGTRLTVL.

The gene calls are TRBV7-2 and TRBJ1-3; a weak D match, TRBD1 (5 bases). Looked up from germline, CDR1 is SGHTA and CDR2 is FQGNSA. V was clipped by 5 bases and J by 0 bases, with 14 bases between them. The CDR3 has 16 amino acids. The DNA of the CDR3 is TGTGCCAGCAGCCCTGGGCGGGGGAGCTCTGGAAACACCATATATTTT. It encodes CASSPGRGSSGNTIYF.

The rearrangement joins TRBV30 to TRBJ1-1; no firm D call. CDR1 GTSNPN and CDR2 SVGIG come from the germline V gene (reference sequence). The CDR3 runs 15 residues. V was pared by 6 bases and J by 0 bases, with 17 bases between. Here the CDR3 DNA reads TGTGCCTGCCCCGTTTACATGGCAGTGAACACTGAAGCTTTCTTT. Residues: CACPVYMAVNTEAFF.